These T cell receptor beta chains were read from a single sample in a study of graft-versus-host responses after intestinal transplantation. The repertoire was sequenced with immunoSEQ multiplex PCR; TCRdb's copy has only in-frame clones and lacks some. The sample consists of about 39,000 clones, 93% of them appearing once. These TCRs are of unknown antigen specificity. The specimen was unstimulated CD8+ T cells sorted from spleen or lymph node cells, collected before transplant. These receptors were collected from a human donor who was the organ donor for an intestinal transplant. Each CDR3 is given with its conserved first and last residue. A D gene is named only where the DNA matches it firmly. Some rows mark clone size as missing; the rest say once, few, many or name a class of expanded clone.

D gene,CDR3 length,V gene,J gene,clone size,CDR3 DNA,CDR3 protein
NA,16,TRBV13,TRBJ2-3,NA,TGTGCCAGCAGCTCGAAAACGGGGCCTAGCACAGATACGCAGTATTTT,CASSSKTGPSTDTQYF
NA,13,TRBV4-1,TRBJ2-7,NA,TGCGCCAGCAGCCAAGAGTCACCCTACGAGCAGTACTTC,CASSQESPYEQYF
TRBD1,17,TRBV7-9,TRBJ2-3,once,TGTGCCAGCAGCTTGTTGGGACAGGGCTTCCATATGGATACGCAGTATTTT,CASSLLGQGFHMDTQYF
NA,15,TRBV9,TRBJ2-6,NA,TGTGCCAGCAGCGTAGTCGGCTCTGGGGCCAACGTCCTGACTTTC,CASSVVGSGANVLTF
NA,13,TRBV6-1,TRBJ2-7,NA,TGTGCCAGCAGTGAAGGAAGGGGGAGGGAGCAGTACTTC,CASSEGRGREQYF
TRBD2,17,TRBV2,TRBJ2-3,once,TGTGCCAGCAGTGAAGGGTTAGCGGGCAGCCTCCAAGATACGCAGTATTTT,CASSEGLAGSLQDTQYF
NA,14,TRBV2,TRBJ2-1,NA,TGTGCCAGCAGTGAGGGCAGGGGCGACAATGAGCAGTTCTTC,CASSEGRGDNEQFF
NA,17,TRBV30,TRBJ1-1,NA,TGTGCCTGGAGAACCCCTTATGTGGGCCGGGGGAACACTGAAGCTTTCTTT,CAWRTPYVGRGNTEAFF
TRBD2,18,TRBV28,TRBJ2-1,NA,TGTGCCAGCACTGGAAGGACCCCGGGACTAAGTAGTCACAATGAGCAGTTCTTC,CASTGRTPGLSSHNEQFF
NA,17,TRBV28,TRBJ1-1,NA,TGTGCCAGCAGTTTAGAGATCCCGGGGCCCAGCAACACTGAAGCTTTCTTT,CASSLEIPGPSNTEAFF
NA,11,TRBV7-8,TRBJ2-1,NA,TGTGCCAGCAGCTTAGTGAATGAGCAGTTCTTC,CASSLVNEQFF
TRBD2,15,TRBV30,TRBJ2-7,NA,TGTGCCTGGACGGGGTCCCGGGAGGGCCGCTACGAGCAGTACTTC,CAWTGSREGRYEQYF
NA,14,TRBV7-9,TRBJ1-5,NA,TGTGCCAGCAGCCTAGGGGGAGGCAATCAGCCCCAGCATTTT,CASSLGGGNQPQHF
TRBD2,16,TRBV28,TRBJ2-1,NA,TGTGCCAGCAGTCCTCAGCGGGAGGTGTCCTACAATGAGCAGTTCTTC,CASSPQREVSYNEQFF
NA,14,TRBV4-1,TRBJ1-5,NA,TGCGCCAGCAGCCAAGACCAGGGTGGTCAGCCCCAGCATTTT,CASSQDQGGQPQHF